Below, one T cell receptor (beta chain) is given with its context. The data originate from a study of CD8+CD57+ T cells in acquired aplastic anemia. Patients chosen for sequencing had CD8+CD57+ cells that had expanded, as shown by flow cytometry. Severe acquired aplastic anemia was diagnosed in all patients. According to the study, genomic DNA was the template for TCR beta VDJ and CDR3 profiling. TCRdb re-derived calls from the reads in MiXCR, one entry per CDR3 protein. The sample includes 170,000 or so distinct CDR3 sequences, roughly 48% of them seen just once. The CDR3 has 12 residues. V shed 9 bases and J shed 7 bases, with 12 bases lying between them. Per germline, CDR1 KGHDR and CDR2 SFDVKD.

The chain carries TRBV24-1 and TRBJ2-1, with D possibly matching TRBD1 (5 bases). Sequenced material: sorted CD4+, CD8+, or CD8+CD57+ T cells (not recorded which) from PBMCs. The origin of this receptor is a human donor with aplastic anemia. CDR3 DNA sequence: TGTGCCACCTCAGGGCCTTTTAATGAGCAGTTCTTC. It encodes CATSGPFNEQFF.